This record looks at one T cell receptor beta chain sequence and its context. Exclusion of a patient resulted from uncontrolled infection, other autoimmune disease, pregnancy or lactation. Diagnoses were established using clinical symptoms, serum thyroxine and TRAb, thyroid ultrasound and orbital computed tomography. This specimen belongs to a study of T cells in Graves' hyperthyroidism and ophthalmopathy. The CDR3 runs 14 residues. V was shortened by 5 bases and J by 8 bases, with 13 bases between the two germline ends. From germline, CDR1 is SGHVS and CDR2 FQNEAQ. Amplified TCR beta CDR3 regions came from RNA transcripts. The TCR CDR3 was amplified in a first-round RT-PCR using the HTBI primer set. Via MiXCR, TCRdb re-called the multiplex PCR reads, giving one row per CDR3 protein. This repertoire shows 550,000 to 850,000 distinct CDR3 sequences, 15% to 20% found once; its top ten account for 16%.

The chain links TRBV7-8 to TRBJ1-6, with D unresolved. Sequencing input: blood. The TCR originated in a woman aged 45-65 years with Graves' hyperthyroidism that later progressed to Graves' ophthalmopathy. The chain's CDR3 is CASSPPFRDSPLHF. The CDR3 coding sequence is TGTGCCAGCAGCCCGCCGTTTAGGGATTCACCCCTCCACTTT.